The clone carrying this T cell receptor (beta chain) has a count of ten or more. Its specificity is unknown. The TCR beta CDR3 regions underwent amplification using RNA transcripts as the source. The primer set for the first-round RT-PCR of the TCR CDR3 was HTBI. Using its own MiXCR run on the multiplex PCR reads, TCRdb lists one record per CDR3 protein. The sample has approximately 590,000 distinct CDR3 sequences; approximately 15% are singletons. The sample originates from a study of T cells in Graves' hyperthyroidism and ophthalmopathy. The CDR3 is 14 residues long. Germline V CDR1 and CDR2: SQVTM, ANQGSEA. The V end lost 4 bases, the J end lost 2 bases, and 14 bases lay between the germline ends. General observations from the study: Most clonotypes that expanded in the thyroid above 0.001 also showed up in blood.

The chain links TRBV29-1 to TRBJ1-1; D gene uncertain. Sequenced material: blood. The receptor comes from a woman aged 25 to 39 with Graves' hyperthyroidism. The CDR3 region has the DNA TGCAGCGTTGTAAGACGCGATATTAACACTGAAGCTTTCTTT. This encodes CSVVRRDINTEAFF.